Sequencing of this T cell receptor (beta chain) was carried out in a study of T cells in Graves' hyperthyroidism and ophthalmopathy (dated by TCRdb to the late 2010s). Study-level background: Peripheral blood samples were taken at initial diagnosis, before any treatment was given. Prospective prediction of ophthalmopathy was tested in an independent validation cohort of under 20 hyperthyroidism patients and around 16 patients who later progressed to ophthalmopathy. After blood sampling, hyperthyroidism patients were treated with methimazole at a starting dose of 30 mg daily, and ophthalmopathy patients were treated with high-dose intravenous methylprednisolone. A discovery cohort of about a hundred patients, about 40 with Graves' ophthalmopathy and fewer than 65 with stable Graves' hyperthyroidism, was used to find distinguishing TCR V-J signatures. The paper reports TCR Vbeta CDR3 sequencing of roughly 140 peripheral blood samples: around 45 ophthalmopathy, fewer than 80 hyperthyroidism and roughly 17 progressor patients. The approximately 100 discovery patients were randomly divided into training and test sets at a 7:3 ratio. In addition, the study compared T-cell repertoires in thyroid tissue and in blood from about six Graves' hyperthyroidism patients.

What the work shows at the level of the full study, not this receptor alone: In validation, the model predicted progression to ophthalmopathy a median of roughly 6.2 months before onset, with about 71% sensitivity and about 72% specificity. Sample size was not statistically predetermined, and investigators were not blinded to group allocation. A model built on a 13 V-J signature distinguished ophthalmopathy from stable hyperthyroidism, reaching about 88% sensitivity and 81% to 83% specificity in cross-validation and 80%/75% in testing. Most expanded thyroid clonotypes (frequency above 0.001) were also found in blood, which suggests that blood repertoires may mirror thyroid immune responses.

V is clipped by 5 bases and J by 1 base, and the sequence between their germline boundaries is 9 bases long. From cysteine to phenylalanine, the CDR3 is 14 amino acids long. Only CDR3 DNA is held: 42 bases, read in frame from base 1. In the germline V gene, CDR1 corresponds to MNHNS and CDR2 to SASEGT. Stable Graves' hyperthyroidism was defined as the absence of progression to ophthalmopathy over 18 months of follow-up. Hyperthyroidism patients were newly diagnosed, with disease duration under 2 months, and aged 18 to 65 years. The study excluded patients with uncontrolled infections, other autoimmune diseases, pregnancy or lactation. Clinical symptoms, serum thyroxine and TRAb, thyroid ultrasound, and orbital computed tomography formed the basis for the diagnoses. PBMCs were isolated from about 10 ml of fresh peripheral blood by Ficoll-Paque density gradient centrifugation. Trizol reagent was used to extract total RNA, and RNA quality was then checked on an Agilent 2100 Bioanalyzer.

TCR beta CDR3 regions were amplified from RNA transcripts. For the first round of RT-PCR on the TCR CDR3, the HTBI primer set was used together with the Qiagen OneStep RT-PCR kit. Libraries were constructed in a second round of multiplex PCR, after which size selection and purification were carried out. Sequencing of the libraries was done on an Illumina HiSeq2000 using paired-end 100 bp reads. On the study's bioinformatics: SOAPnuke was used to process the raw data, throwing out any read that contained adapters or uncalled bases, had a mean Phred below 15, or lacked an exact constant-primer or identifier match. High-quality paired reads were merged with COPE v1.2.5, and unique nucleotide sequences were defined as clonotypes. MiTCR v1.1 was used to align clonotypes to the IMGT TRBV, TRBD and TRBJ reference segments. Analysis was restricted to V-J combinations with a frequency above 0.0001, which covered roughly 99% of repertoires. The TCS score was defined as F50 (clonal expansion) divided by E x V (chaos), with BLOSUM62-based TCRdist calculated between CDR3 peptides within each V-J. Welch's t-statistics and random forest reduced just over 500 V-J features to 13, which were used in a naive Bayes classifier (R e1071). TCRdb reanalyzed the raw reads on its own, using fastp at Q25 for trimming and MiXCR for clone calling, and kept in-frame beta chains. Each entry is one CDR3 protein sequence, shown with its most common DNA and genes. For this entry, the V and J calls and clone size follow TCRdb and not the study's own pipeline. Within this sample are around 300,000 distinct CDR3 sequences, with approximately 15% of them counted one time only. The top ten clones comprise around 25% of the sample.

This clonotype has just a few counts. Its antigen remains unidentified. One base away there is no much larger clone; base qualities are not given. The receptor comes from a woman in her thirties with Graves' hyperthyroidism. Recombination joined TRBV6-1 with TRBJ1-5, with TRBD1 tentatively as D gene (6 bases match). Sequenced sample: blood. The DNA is TGTGCCAGCAGTCAAGGACAGAGCAATCAGCCCCAGCATTTT. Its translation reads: CASSQGQSNQPQHF.